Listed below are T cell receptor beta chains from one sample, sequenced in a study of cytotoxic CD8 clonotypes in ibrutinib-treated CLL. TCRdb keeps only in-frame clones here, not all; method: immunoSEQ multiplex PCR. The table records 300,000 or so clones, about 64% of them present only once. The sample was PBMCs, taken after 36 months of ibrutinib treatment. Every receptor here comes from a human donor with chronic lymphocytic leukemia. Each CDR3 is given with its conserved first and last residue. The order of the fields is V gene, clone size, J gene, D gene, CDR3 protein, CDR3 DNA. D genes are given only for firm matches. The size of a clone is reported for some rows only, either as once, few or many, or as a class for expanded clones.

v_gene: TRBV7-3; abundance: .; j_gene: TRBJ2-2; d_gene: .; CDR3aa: CASSLTGGITGELFF; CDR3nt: TGTGCCAGCAGCTTAACAGGGGGGATCACCGGGGAGCTGTTTTTT
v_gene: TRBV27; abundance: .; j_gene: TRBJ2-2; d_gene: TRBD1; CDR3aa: CASSFRGYTGELFF; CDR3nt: TGTGCCAGCAGCTTCAGGGGGTACACCGGGGAGCTGTTTTTT
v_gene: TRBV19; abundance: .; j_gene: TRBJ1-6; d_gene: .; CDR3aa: CASSIGTNSPLHF; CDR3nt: TGTGCCAGTAGTATCGGTACCAATTCACCCCTCCACTTT
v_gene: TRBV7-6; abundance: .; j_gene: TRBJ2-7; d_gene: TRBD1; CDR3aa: CASSPAGTDAF; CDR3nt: TGTGCCAGCAGCCCCGCCGGGACAGATGCCTTC
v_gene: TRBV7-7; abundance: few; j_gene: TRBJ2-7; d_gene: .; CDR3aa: CASSLNSATYEQYF; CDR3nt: TGTGCCAGCAGCTTAAACAGTGCCACCTACGAGCAGTACTTC
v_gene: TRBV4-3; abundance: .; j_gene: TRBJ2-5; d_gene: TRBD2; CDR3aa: CASSQDSSGRGGETQYF; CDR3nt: TGCGCCAGCAGCCAAGACTCTAGCGGGAGGGGGGGAGAGACCCAGTACTTC
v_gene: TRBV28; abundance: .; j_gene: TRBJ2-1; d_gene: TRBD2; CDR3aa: CATGTSGNYNEQFF; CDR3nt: TGTGCCACGGGGACTAGCGGGAACTACAATGAGCAGTTCTTC
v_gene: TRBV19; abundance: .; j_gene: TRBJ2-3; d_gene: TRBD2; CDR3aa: CASSPGLAGATDTQYF; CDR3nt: TGTGCCAGTAGTCCGGGACTAGCGGGAGCGACAGATACGCAGTATTTT
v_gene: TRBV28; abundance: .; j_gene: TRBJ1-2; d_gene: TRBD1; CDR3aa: CATRDRVDYGYTF; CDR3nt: TGTGCCACTAGGGACAGGGTCGACTATGGCTACACCTTC
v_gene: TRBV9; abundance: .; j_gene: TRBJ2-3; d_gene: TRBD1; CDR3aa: CASSKQGNTDTQYF; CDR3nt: TGTGCCAGCAGCAAACAGGGGAACACAGATACGCAGTATTTT
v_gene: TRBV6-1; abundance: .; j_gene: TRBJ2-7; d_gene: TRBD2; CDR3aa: CASSLREGAPYF; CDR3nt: TGTGCCAGCAGTTTGCGGGAGGGAGCTCCGTACTTC
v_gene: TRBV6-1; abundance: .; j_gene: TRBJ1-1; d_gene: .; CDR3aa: CASSGQFTEAFF; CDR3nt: TGTGCCAGCAGCGGACAGTTCACTGAAGCTTTCTTT
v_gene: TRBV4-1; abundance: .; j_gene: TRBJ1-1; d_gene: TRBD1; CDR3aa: CASSLIGQGYMNTEAFF; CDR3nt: TGCGCCAGCAGCCTTATCGGACAGGGTTACATGAACACTGAAGCTTTCTTT
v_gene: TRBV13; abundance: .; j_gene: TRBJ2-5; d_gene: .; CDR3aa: CASSLSVRGKEETQYF; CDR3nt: TGTGCCAGCAGCTTAAGTGTCAGGGGAAAGGAAGAGACCCAGTACTTC
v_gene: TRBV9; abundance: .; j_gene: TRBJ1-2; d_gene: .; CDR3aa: CASSEEGVYGYTF; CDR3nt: TGTGCCAGCAGCGAGGAGGGGGTCTATGGCTACACCTTC
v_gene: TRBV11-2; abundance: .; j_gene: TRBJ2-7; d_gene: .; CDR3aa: CASSLYGGQGTNF; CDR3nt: TGTGCCAGCAGCTTATATGGTGGGCAGGGCACGAACTTC
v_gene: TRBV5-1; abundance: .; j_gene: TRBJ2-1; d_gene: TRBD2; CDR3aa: CASSPYLNRLAGGNEQFF; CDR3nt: TGCGCCAGCAGCCCTTACTTAAACCGACTAGCGGGGGGAAATGAGCAGTTCTTC
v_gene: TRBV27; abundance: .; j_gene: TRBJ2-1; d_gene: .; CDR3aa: CASRTADFPGGPHNEQFF; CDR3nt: TGTGCCAGCAGGACCGCCGATTTTCCTGGAGGGCCCCACAATGAGCAGTTCTTC